This T cell receptor beta chain was identified in a study of shared clonotypes between healthy human individuals. Findings and caveats of the study: Memory subsets generally showed smaller estimated richness than naive subsets did.

Points on this clone: Its antigen is not known.

Germline CDR1 MDHEN, CDR2 SYDVKM. The CDR3 contains 13 residues. Trimming cost V 6 bases and J 11 bases; bases outside gene matches: 8. Libraries were prepared by immunoSEQ multiplex PCR; TCRdb keeps only in-frame clonotypes and omits some of them. The sample has 2 million to 3 million clones, 93% seen once. This chain connects TRBV28 to TRBJ1-5; 9 nucleotides align to TRBD1. Sequencing was carried out using naive CD4+ T cells from PBMCs. Stated subset: CD45RA+ positively selected. This clonotype originated in a man younger than 35 in good health. Some clones in this sample may be carry-over from other donors' samples. The CDR3 loop reads CASRGQGAGAQHF. As DNA, the CDR3 is TGTGCCAGCAGGGGACAGGGAGCGGGAGCCCAGCATTTT. The variable domain in full, with the rest retrieved from reference TRBV28 and TRBJ1-5, is DVKVTQSSRYLVKRTGEKVFLECVQDMDHENMFWYRQDPGLGLRLIYFSYDVKMKEKGDIPEGYSVSREKKERFSLILESASTNQTSMYLCASRGQGAGAQHFGDGTRLSIL.